Shown below are 22 T cell receptor beta chains from a single sample sequenced in a study of T cell changes during pregnancy in multiple sclerosis. Data came from immunoSEQ multiplex PCR; TCRdb stores just in-frame clones and leaves some out. This table has approximately 50,000 clones, roughly 90% appearing once. Sequences were derived from peripheral blood, sampled in the second trimester of pregnancy. Every receptor here comes from a female donor with multiple sclerosis, enrolled in a pregnancy study.

This clone has only one observation. The V gene is TRBV29-1, the J gene TRBJ1-2; TRBD1 might be the D (5 bases). The CDR3 runs 13 residues. Germline lookup yields CDR1 SQVTM and CDR2 ANQGSEA. V lost 4 bases and J lost 4, with 13 bases in between. The DNA of the CDR3 is TGCAGCGTTGGACAGCTATTATCCTATGGCTACACCTTC. It codes for CSVGQLLSYGYTF.

The rearrangement links TRBV25-1 to TRBJ1-4; 8 positions agree with TRBD1. The CDR3 runs 15 residues. V shed 6 bases and J 7 bases; nucleotides not matched to a gene: 10. From germline, CDR1 is MGHDK and CDR2 SYGVNS. CDR3: CASSRGRGRGEKLFF. The CDR3 DNA reads as TGTGCCAGCAGCCGGGGCAGGGGGCGAGGTGAAAAACTGTTTTTT.

The gene calls are TRBV28 and TRBJ1-2, with a tentative D call TRBD1 (6 bases). Trimming stripped 4 bases from V and 8 bases from J, with 8 bases between. Germline V gene lookup returns CDR1 MDHEN and CDR2 SYDVKM. The CDR3 length is 11 residues. In DNA, the CDR3 is TGTGCCAGCAGTTACGACAGGGGCTACACCTTC. Protein: CASSYDRGYTF.

The chain links TRBV7-8 to TRBJ1-1; TRBD1 is a possible D gene (5 bases). CDR3 length equals 13 residues. The V end lost 5 bases, the J end lost 4 bases, and 11 bases lay between the germline ends. CDR1 and CDR2 from the germline V gene are SGHVS and FQNEAQ. CDR3 DNA: TGTGCCAGCAGCCCGTGGGGGGGCACTGAAGCTTTCTTT. Residues: CASSPWGGTEAFF.

With respect to this clone: Different DNA sequences within this sample yield the same CDR3. This sequence joins TRBV29-1 and TRBJ1-1; no clear D. CDR1 and CDR2 from the germline V gene are SQVTM and ANQGSEA. The CDR3 has 10 amino acids. V lost 7 bases to trimming and J lost 2 bases, with 5 bases between them. The CDR3 spells CSGQNTEAFF. In DNA, the CDR3 is TGCAGCGGACAAAACACTGAAGCTTTCTTT.

V and J are TRBV10-3 and TRBJ1-5, with D possibly TRBD1 on 6 matching bases. Germline V gene sequence: CDR1 ENHRY, CDR2 SYGVKD. The CDR3 contains 13 residues. The germline V and J ends were trimmed by 7 bases and 7 bases, with 14 bases remaining between them. CDR3: CAITGALDQPQHF. The DNA for the CDR3 is TGTGCCATCACAGGGGCCCTGGACCAGCCCCAGCATTTT.

The chain uses TRBV9 and TRBJ2-2; D gene unclear. CDR1 is SGDLS, CDR2 YYNGEE, per germline. Trimming left V 4 bases short and J 7 bases short, with 8 bases between. The CDR3 loop spans 12 amino acids. The CDR3 loop is CASSPYFGELFF. CDR3 nucleotides: TGTGCCAGCAGCCCCTACTTCGGGGAGCTGTTTTTT.

The chain employs TRBV25-1 and TRBJ2-1; the match to TRBD2 covers 10 bases. The CDR3 has 14 amino acids. The ends lost 5 bases at V and 7 bases at J; junction bases unmatched: 5. CDR1 and CDR2 from the germline V gene are MGHDK and SYGVNS. The CDR3 reads CASSKAGGLNEQFF. In DNA, the CDR3 is TGTGCCAGCAGTAAAGCGGGGGGGCTAAATGAGCAGTTCTTC. Full variable domain (remainder filled in from reference TRBV25-1 and TRBJ2-1): EADIYQTPRYLVIGTGKKITLECSQTMGHDKMYWYQQDPGMELHLIHYSYGVNSTEKGDLSSESTVSRIRTEHFPLTLESARPSHTSQYLCASSKAGGLNEQFFGPGTRLTVL.

The chain couples TRBV6-1 to TRBJ2-3; 10 nucleotides line up with TRBD2. J lost 4 bases, V lost 1 base, and 5 bases had no gene match. The CDR3 sequence is 16 residues long. Germline lookup yields CDR1 MNHNS and CDR2 SASEGT. This chain's CDR3 is CASSEDSGGGADTQYF. In nucleotides, the CDR3 is TGTGCCAGCAGTGAAGACAGCGGGGGGGGAGCAGATACGCAGTATTTT.

This chain joins TRBV5-1 and TRBJ1-4; D may be TRBD1 (6 bases). The CDR3 runs to 16 residues. Germline V gives CDR1 SGHRS, CDR2 YFSETQ. Trimming left V 0 bases short and J 8 bases short, with 17 bases between. CDR3 amino acids: CASSLGVGGGREKLFF. DNA of the CDR3: TGCGCCAGCAGCTTGGGTGTAGGGGGGGGCCGGGAAAAACTGTTTTTT.

This clone was seen a single time. The chain couples TRBV5-6 to TRBJ1-1; 7 bases are a match to TRBD1. V lost 4 bases and J lost 0; bases outside the gene matches: 9. The CDR3 totals 16 residues. Germline V gene data show CDR1 as SGHDT and CDR2 as YYEEEE. CDR3 sequence: CASSLYGTAMNTEAFF. In DNA form, the CDR3 reads TGTGCCAGCAGCCTGTATGGGACAGCCATGAACACTGAAGCTTTCTTT. Variable domain in full (rest from reference TRBV5-6 and TRBJ1-1): DAGVTQSPTHLIKTRGQQVTLRCSPKSGHDTVSWYQQALGQGPQFIFQYYEEEERQRGNFPDRFSGHQFPNYSSELNVNALLLGDSALYLCASSLYGTAMNTEAFFGQGTRLTVV.

This chain connects TRBV14 to TRBJ1-2; 9 nucleotides line up with TRBD1. The CDR3 is made up of 13 amino acids. The germline CDR1 and CDR2 sequences are SGHDN and FVKESK. V lost 6 bases to trimming and J lost 8 bases; unmatched junction nucleotides: 7. CDR3 amino acids: CASSPGTGKGYTF. CDR3 bases: TGTGCCAGCAGTCCCGGGACAGGGAAAGGCTACACCTTC.

The chain recombines TRBV28 with TRBJ1-1; no definite D call. This CDR3 region has 12 residues. With 6 bases removed from V and 11 bases from J, the gap between germline ends came to 16 bases. Germline CDR1 reads MDHEN; CDR2 reads SYDVKM. The CDR3 here is CASSPSGEIAFF. CDR3 nucleotide sequence: TGTGCCAGCAGCCCCTCCGGGGAGATTGCTTTCTTT. Full variable domain (outside the CDR3, taken from reference TRBV28 and TRBJ1-1): DVKVTQSSRYLVKRTGEKVFLECVQDMDHENMFWYRQDPGLGLRLIYFSYDVKMKEKGDIPEGYSVSREKKERFSLILESASTNQTSMYLCASSPSGEIAFFGQGTRLTVV.

This clone was counted a few times. The V and J genes are TRBV4-1 and TRBJ1-2, with TRBD1 identical over 8 bases. There are 14 residues in the CDR3. Germline CDR1 reads MGHRA; CDR2 reads YSYEKL. V shed 1 base, J shed 7 bases, and the junction held 5 bases outside the gene matches. The CDR3 bases are TGCGCCAGCAGCCAAGCTACAGGGGGTGGTGGCTACACCTTC. It yields the protein CASSQATGGGGYTF.

The chain links TRBV5-5 to TRBJ2-7; D ambiguous. The CDR3 is made up of 13 amino acids. V lost 0 bases and J lost 3, with 7 bases in between. Germline CDR1 reads SGHKS; CDR2 reads YYEKEE (reference sequence). CDR3 protein: CASSLDSGYEQYF. The CDR3 coding sequence is TGTGCCAGCAGCTTGGACAGTGGCTACGAGCAGTACTTC.

V usage is TRBV5-1 and J usage is TRBJ2-1; D unclear. Germline loops: CDR1 SGHRS, CDR2 YFSETQ. V was shortened by 0 bases and J by 3 bases, with 7 bases between the two germline ends. The CDR3 loop spans 14 amino acids. The CDR3 DNA reads as TGCGCCAGCAGCTTGGCAGATTTCTACAATGAGCAGTTCTTC. Its protein product is CASSLADFYNEQFF.

This sequence joins TRBV11-2 and TRBJ1-2, with D maybe TRBD1 (5 bases). The CDR3 is 15 residues long. Trimming removed 1 base at V and 4 bases at J, with 13 bases between. CDR1 is SGHAT, CDR2 FQNNGV, per germline. CDR3 amino acids: CASSLVGGISYGYTF. The DNA of the CDR3 is TGTGCCAGCAGCTTAGTGGGGGGAATATCCTATGGCTACACCTTC.

V is TRBV29-1 and J is TRBJ2-5; 7 nucleotides match TRBD1. Germline-derived CDR1 and CDR2 are SQVTM and ANQGSEA. The CDR3 has 12 amino acids. The V segment lost 8 bases and the J segment 5 bases; nucleotides outside the gene matches: 8. CDR3 region: CSSLGTAETQYF. The CDR3 DNA reads as TGCAGCTCCCTTGGGACAGCGGAGACCCAGTACTTC.

J is TRBJ1-1 and V is TRBV4-1, with D perhaps TRBD1 (5 bases). The CDR3 spans 17 residues. With 0 bases removed from V and 2 bases from J, the gap between germline ends came to 16 bases. Germline V gene lookup returns CDR1 MGHRA and CDR2 YSYEKL. The CDR3 here is CASSQDGGGGANTEAFF. The CDR3 region has the DNA TGCGCCAGCAGCCAAGATGGGGGGGGAGGGGCTAACACTGAAGCTTTCTTT.

The rearrangement joins TRBV7-2 to TRBJ1-2, with 9 nucleotides matching TRBD1. There are 13 residues in the CDR3. Trimming at V came to 5 bases and at J to 6 bases, leaving 4 bases not matched to a gene. The V gene's germline CDR1 is SGHTA and CDR2 FQGNSA. In DNA form, the CDR3 reads TGTGCCAGCAGCACCGGGACAGGGAATGGCTACACCTTC. Translating gives CASSTGTGNGYTF.

As for this clone: Distinct nucleotide sequences in the sample also encode this CDR3. This sequence joins TRBV2 and TRBJ1-5, with 10 bases identical to TRBD1. The CDR3 is 14 residues long. V lost 6 bases and J lost 6; bases outside the gene matches: 5. In germline, CDR1 is SNHLY, CDR2 FYNNEI. CDR3 residues: CASSPTGGIQPQHF. In DNA form, the CDR3 reads TGTGCCAGCAGCCCGACAGGGGGCATTCAGCCCCAGCATTTT.

The chain is built from TRBV29-1 and TRBJ2-5; D might be TRBD2 (6 bases). V lost 3 bases, J lost 2 bases, and 16 bases lay in between. Germline values: CDR1 SQVTM, CDR2 ANQGSEA. The CDR3 is 15 residues long. CDR3 nucleotides: TGCAGCGTTGAGGGTAGTGGGGGGTGGCAAGAGACCCAGTACTTC. It encodes CSVEGSGGWQETQYF.